The sequence of this TCR beta chain was determined in a study of blood T cell repertoires in COVID-19. Overall study: The origin of the acute and convalescent COVID-19 samples was the United States, Italy and Spain. From T cells, B-cell-depleted T cells, or PBMCs came the material, which was cDNA or gDNA.

CDR3 length: 14 residues. Trimming removed 2 bases at V and 4 bases at J, with 8 bases between. The V gene's germline CDR1 is SEHNR and CDR2 FQNEAQ (reference sequence). Participant age was roughly 18 to 100 years, and participants resided in fewer than 30 US areas. Cohort 3 donors counted as recovered after two negative PCRs, clearance, or resolved symptoms. Only in-frame clones appear in the TCRdb table, and some are missing; sequencing was by immunoSEQ multiplex PCR. The data show 390,000 or so clones, roughly four fifths seen once. This clone was counted between two and nine times. The sample holds other DNA sequences that translate to the same CDR3.

What was sequenced was PBMCs or T cells enriched from blood (not recorded which). This clonotype was sampled from a woman in her forties or fifties who had recovered from COVID-19. The rearrangement joins TRBV7-9 to TRBJ1-4, with TRBD1 as a possible D gene (6 bases). In nucleotides, the CDR3 is TGTGCCAGCAGCTTATTAGGGGGTAATGAAAAACTGTTTTTT. It yields the protein CASSLLGGNEKLFF.